A selection of T cell receptor beta chains follows, all from one sample in a study of blood T cells in healthy people across ages. MiXCR was run by TCRdb on the 5' RACE reads, yielding one entry per CDR3 protein. Of about 1.6 million distinct CDR3 sequences in the sample, about 32% are singletons; the top ten hold approximately 11%. The sample taken for sequencing was blood. The receptors were gathered from a woman aged 30 to 39 in good health. The CDR3 runs from the conserved cysteine through the conserved F or W. The D gene is left open where the match is weak. Expanded clones are given a class, and other clones once, few, many or no size at all.

>.|TRBV20-1|.|TRBJ1-5
TGCAGTGCTCTCCCGGAAGTGGGGAACCAGCCCCAGCATTTT
CSALPEVGNQPQHF
>.|TRBV5-1|.|TRBJ2-2
TGCGCCAGCAGCTTGGGCAGCCCTGGTACCGGGGAGCTGTTTTTT
CASSLGSPGTGELFF
>.|TRBV12-3/TRBV12-4|TRBD1|TRBJ2-7
TGTGCCAGCAGTTCCACACAGGGGGACGAGCAGTACTTC
CASSSTQGDEQYF
>.|TRBV28|TRBD2|TRBJ2-7
TGTGCCAGCAGTCCCCTGGACACTAGCGGGTACTCCTACGAGCAGTACTTC
CASSPLDTSGYSYEQYF
>.|TRBV27|.|TRBJ2-7
TGTGCCAGCAGGCGGGGATCCGCCTACGAGCAGTACTTC
CASRRGSAYEQYF
>.|TRBV10-3|TRBD2|TRBJ2-3
TGTGCCATCAGTGTCCTAGCGGGGGGGAGCACAGATACGCAGTATTTT
CAISVLAGGSTDTQYF
>.|TRBV20-1|TRBD1|TRBJ1-2
TGCAGTGCTTTCGGGACAGTTAACTATGGCTACACCTTC
CSAFGTVNYGYTF
>few|TRBV3-1|.|TRBJ2-1
TGTGCCAGCAGCCAAGGGGGGAGCTGGCAGGGAGACTACAATGAGCAGTTCTTC
CASSQGGSWQGDYNEQFF
>.|TRBV28|TRBD1|TRBJ2-7
TGTGCCAGCAGGGCGGACAGGATTTTCTACGAGCAGTACTTC
CASRADRIFYEQYF
>.|TRBV10-3|.|TRBJ1-5
TGTGCCATCAGTGAGGACGCCATCAAGCCCCAGCATTTT
CAISEDAIKPQHF
>many|TRBV20-1|TRBD2|TRBJ2-5
TGCAGTGCTACGGTAGCGGGGGTTAGAGAGACCCAGTACTTC
CSATVAGVRETQYF
>few|TRBV20-1|TRBD2|TRBJ2-3
TGCAGTGCTAACCCGGGACTAGCGGGAGGTAACCGGTCTAGCACAGATACGCAGTATTTT
CSANPGLAGGNRSSTDTQYF
>.|TRBV11-2|.|TRBJ1-1
TGTGCCAGCAGCTTAGGACATTCAGAGAACACTGAAGCTTTCTTT
CASSLGHSENTEAFF
>.|TRBV20-1|.|TRBJ2-7
TGCAGTGCGTCGGTCCGAAGTCAAAACGAGCAGTACTTC
CSASVRSQNEQYF
>.|TRBV18|TRBD1|TRBJ2-7
TGTGCCAGCTCACCTGAGACAGGGGTGAACGAGCGGTACTTC
CASSPETGVNERYF
>.|TRBV2|TRBD2|TRBJ2-1
TGTGCCAGCACCGGGACTAGCGGGACAGTGTCTGAGCAGTTCTTC
CASTGTSGTVSEQFF
>.|TRBV6-5|.|TRBJ2-5
TGTGCCAGCAGTCAGGGGCCCGGGGCCCAAGAGACCCAGTACTTC
CASSQGPGAQETQYF
>few|TRBV5-4|TRBD2|TRBJ2-3
TGTGCCAGCAGCTACGGGGGGGGCAAAGATACGCAGTATTTT
CASSYGGGKDTQYF
>.|TRBV9|.|TRBJ2-1
TGTGCCAGCAGCGTCGACGGGACTGCTCAAGGGGAGCAGTTCTTC
CASSVDGTAQGEQFF
>.|TRBV5-1|.|TRBJ2-7
TGCGCCAGCAGCTACGGGACAGTCGGGGGGGAGCAGTACTTC
CASSYGTVGGEQYF
>.|TRBV7-9|.|TRBJ1-5
TGTGCCAGCGGCCGGGACAATCAGCCCCAGCATTTT
CASGRDNQPQHF
>.|TRBV7-9|TRBD2|TRBJ2-7
TGTGCCAGCAGCTCCCTAGCGGGAGCACTCTACGAGCAGTACTTC
CASSSLAGALYEQYF
>few|TRBV20-1|TRBD2|TRBJ2-1
TGCAGTGCTAGGCAACTAGCGCAGAGCTCCTACAATGAGCAGTTCTTC
CSARQLAQSSYNEQFF
>few|TRBV12-3/TRBV12-4|.|TRBJ2-5
TGTGCCAGCGGCAAAGACACCCAGTACTTC
CASGKDTQYF
>.|TRBV20-1|TRBD2|TRBJ2-3
TGCAGTGCTAGGGCGGCGGGGGGGTCAGATACGCAGTATTTT
CSARAAGGSDTQYF